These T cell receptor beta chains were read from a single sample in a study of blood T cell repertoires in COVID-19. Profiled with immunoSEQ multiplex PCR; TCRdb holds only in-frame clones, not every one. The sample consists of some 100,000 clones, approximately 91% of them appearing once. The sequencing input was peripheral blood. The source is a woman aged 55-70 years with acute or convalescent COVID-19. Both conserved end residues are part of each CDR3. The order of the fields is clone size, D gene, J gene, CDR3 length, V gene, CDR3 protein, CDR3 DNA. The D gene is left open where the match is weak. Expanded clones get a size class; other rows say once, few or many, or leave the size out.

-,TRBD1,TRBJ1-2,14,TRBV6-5,CASSPGQVVYGYTF,TGTGCCAGCAGTCCGGGACAGGTGGTTTATGGCTACACCTTC
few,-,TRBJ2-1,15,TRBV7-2,CASTPWRGKNNEQFF,TGTGCCAGCACCCCATGGAGAGGAAAGAACAATGAGCAGTTCTTC
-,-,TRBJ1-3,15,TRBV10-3,CAISEGTVTGNTIYF,TGTGCCATCAGTGAGGGAACAGTAACTGGAAACACCATATATTTT
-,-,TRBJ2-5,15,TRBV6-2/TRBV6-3,CASSSPFGSGETQYF,TGTGCCAGCAGTTCCCCTTTCGGGAGTGGAGAGACCCAGTACTTC
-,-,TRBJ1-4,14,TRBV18,CASSPRRRDEKLFF,TGTGCCAGCTCACCACGGCGCAGGGATGAAAAACTGTTTTTT
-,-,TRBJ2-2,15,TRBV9,CASSGAGAGTGELFF,TGTGCCAGCAGCGGGGCGGGGGCAGGCACCGGGGAGCTGTTTTTT
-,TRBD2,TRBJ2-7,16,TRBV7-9,CASSLSGRDSSYEQYF,TGTGCCAGCAGCCTCAGCGGGAGAGATAGCTCCTACGAGCAGTACTTC
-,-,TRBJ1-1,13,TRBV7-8,CASSEATGTEAFF,TGTGCCAGCAGCGAGGCCACGGGGACTGAAGCTTTCTTT
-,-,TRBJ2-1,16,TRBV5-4,CASSLEVGSGNNEQFF,TGTGCCAGCAGCTTGGAAGTCGGTAGCGGCAACAATGAGCAGTTCTTC
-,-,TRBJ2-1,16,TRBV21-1,CASSKLGGWPYNEQFF,TGTGCCAGCAGCAAATTAGGAGGATGGCCCTACAATGAGCAGTTCTTC
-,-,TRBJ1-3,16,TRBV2,CASSVQGAVSGNTIYF,TGTGCCAGCAGTGTCCAAGGGGCCGTCTCTGGAAACACCATATATTTT
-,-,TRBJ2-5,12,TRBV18,CASSPGSETQYF,TGTGCCAGCTCACCAGGTAGCGAGACCCAGTACTTC
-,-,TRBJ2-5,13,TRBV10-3,CAISLSGKETQYF,TGTGCCATCAGTCTATCCGGGAAAGAGACCCAGTACTTC
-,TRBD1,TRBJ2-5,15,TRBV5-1,CASSLGQGRRETQYF,TGCGCCAGCAGCTTAGGACAGGGGCGGAGAGAGACCCAGTACTTC
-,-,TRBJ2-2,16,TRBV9,CASSVARLGVVGELFF,TGTGCCAGCAGCGTAGCTCGGCTAGGAGTGGTCGGGGAGCTGTTTTTT
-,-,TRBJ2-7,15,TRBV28,CASSFRGKSSYEQYF,TGTGCCAGCAGTTTTAGGGGGAAGAGCTCCTACGAGCAGTACTTC
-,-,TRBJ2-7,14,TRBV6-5,CASSYNRQGHEQYF,TGTGCCAGCAGTTATAATCGCCAGGGCCACGAGCAGTACTTC
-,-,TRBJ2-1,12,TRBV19,CASSIPGVEQFF,TGTGCCAGTAGTATCCCCGGGGTTGAGCAGTTCTTC
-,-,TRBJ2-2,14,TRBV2,CATSPGGATGELFF,TGTGCCACCTCGCCCGGCGGGGCCACCGGGGAGCTGTTTTTT
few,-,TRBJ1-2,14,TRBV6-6,CASSYSGYSYGYTF,TGTGCCAGCAGTTACTCTGGGTACAGCTATGGCTACACCTTC
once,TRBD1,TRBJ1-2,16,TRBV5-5,CASSLEGASYLDGYTF,TGTGCCAGCAGCTTGGAGGGGGCGTCGTATCTAGATGGCTACACCTTC
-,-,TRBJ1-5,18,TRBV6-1,CASSERGLTRYGNQPQHF,TGTGCCAGCAGTGAAAGGGGACTGACACGGTATGGCAATCAGCCCCAGCATTTT
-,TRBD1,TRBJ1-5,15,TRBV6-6,CASIYGGTGNQPQHF,TGTGCCAGCATCTACGGCGGGACAGGGAATCAGCCCCAGCATTTT
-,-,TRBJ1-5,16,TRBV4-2,CASSQDLEGPNQPQHF,TGTGCCAGCAGCCAAGATCTAGAGGGCCCTAATCAGCCCCAGCATTTT
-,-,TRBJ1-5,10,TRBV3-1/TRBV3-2,CASPGGPQHF,TGTGCCAGCCCGGGGGGCCCCCAGCATTTT
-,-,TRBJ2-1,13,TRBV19,CASSILATNEQFF,TGTGCCAGTAGTATCCTAGCGACCAATGAGCAGTTCTTC
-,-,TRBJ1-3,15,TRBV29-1,CSVTEQADSGNTIYF,TGCAGCGTTACAGAGCAGGCAGACTCTGGAAACACCATATATTTT
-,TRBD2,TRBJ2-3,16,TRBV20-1,CSASPLLAGSTDTQYF,TGCAGTGCTAGTCCGCTGCTAGCGGGTAGCACAGATACGCAGTATTTT
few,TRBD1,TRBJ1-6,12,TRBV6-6,CASAQGDSPLHF,TGTGCCAGTGCACAGGGGGATTCACCCCTCCACTTT
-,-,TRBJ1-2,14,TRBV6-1,CASSGGGSNYGYTF,TGTGCCAGCAGTGGAGGGGGATCGAACTATGGCTACACCTTC
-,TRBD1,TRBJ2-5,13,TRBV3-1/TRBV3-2,CASSDRATETQYF,TGTGCCAGCTCGGACAGGGCGACAGAGACCCAGTACTTC
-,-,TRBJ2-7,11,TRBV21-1,CASSKGPEQYF,TGTGCCAGCAGCAAAGGTCCTGAGCAGTACTTC
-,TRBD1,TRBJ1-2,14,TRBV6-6,CASSSTGFVDGYTF,TGTGCCAGCAGTTCGACAGGGTTTGTTGATGGCTACACCTTC
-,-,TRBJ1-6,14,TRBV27,CASSFDSNNSPLHF,TGTGCCAGCAGTTTCGACAGTAATAATTCACCCCTCCACTTT
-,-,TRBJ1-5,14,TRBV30,CAWSLGGSNQPQHF,TGTGCCTGGTCCCTGGGGGGAAGCAATCAGCCCCAGCATTTT
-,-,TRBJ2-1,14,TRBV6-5,CASSLLADGGEQFF,TGTGCCAGCAGTCTGTTAGCGGATGGGGGTGAGCAGTTCTTC
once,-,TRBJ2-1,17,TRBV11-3,CASSLDGSSLFGNEQFF,TGTGCCAGCAGCTTAGACGGTAGCTCCCTGTTCGGGAATGAGCAGTTCTTC
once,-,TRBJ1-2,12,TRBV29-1,CSAVELNYGYTF,TGCAGCGCAGTCGAGCTTAACTATGGCTACACCTTC
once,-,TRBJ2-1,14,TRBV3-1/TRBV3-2,CASSQSSGPNEQFF,TGTGCCAGCAGCCAATCCAGCGGGCCCAATGAGCAGTTCTTC
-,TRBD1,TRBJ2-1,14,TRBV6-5,CASSYQGARNEQFF,TGTGCCAGCAGTTATCAGGGGGCAAGGAATGAGCAGTTCTTC
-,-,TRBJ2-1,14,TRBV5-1,CASSLGGGTHEQFF,TGCGCCAGCAGCTTAGGTGGCGGGACCCATGAGCAGTTCTTC
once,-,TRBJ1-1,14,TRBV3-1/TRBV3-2,CASSQGGWSTEAFF,TGTGCCAGCAGCCAAGGGGGCTGGAGCACTGAAGCTTTCTTT